A selection of T cell receptor beta chains follows, all from one sample in a study of blood T cell repertoires in COVID-19. The method was immunoSEQ multiplex PCR; TCRdb's version includes in-frame clones alone and lacks a portion of them. The data hold 250,000 to 300,000 clones, with around 90% observed a single time. Sequencing input: PBMCs or T cells enriched from blood (not recorded which). Receptor source: a woman aged 35 to 49 with acute COVID-19. Both conserved end residues are part of each CDR3. The D gene is left open where the match is weak. Clone size is given for some rows only: seen once, a few or many times, or a class if the clone is expanded.

d_call: -
j_call: TRBJ2-3
clone_size: -
v_call: TRBV27
cdr3_aa: CASSLSAAARTDTQYF
cdr3_nt: TGTGCCAGCAGTTTATCAGCAGCGGCAAGGACAGATACGCAGTATTTT

d_call: -
j_call: TRBJ2-2
clone_size: once
v_call: TRBV5-5
cdr3_aa: CASSGRVGAGELFF
cdr3_nt: TGTGCCAGCAGCGGCAGGGTCGGCGCCGGGGAGCTGTTTTTT

d_call: -
j_call: TRBJ2-3
clone_size: -
v_call: TRBV11-3
cdr3_aa: CASSFVMGGTGARTDTQYF
cdr3_nt: TGTGCCAGCAGCTTTGTCATGGGCGGGACTGGTGCACGCACAGATACGCAGTATTTT

d_call: TRBD2
j_call: TRBJ2-7
clone_size: once
v_call: TRBV18
cdr3_aa: CASSPSSGGRLEQYF
cdr3_nt: TGTGCCAGCTCACCTTCAAGCGGGGGGCGTCTCGAGCAGTACTTC

d_call: -
j_call: TRBJ2-2
clone_size: -
v_call: TRBV2
cdr3_aa: CASSDQGTKFTGELFF
cdr3_nt: TGTGCCAGCAGTGATCAGGGTACTAAATTTACCGGGGAGCTGTTTTTT

d_call: TRBD1
j_call: TRBJ2-7
clone_size: -
v_call: TRBV9
cdr3_aa: CASSRPPGQASYEQYF
cdr3_nt: TGTGCCAGCAGCCGTCCTCCGGGACAGGCGTCCTACGAGCAGTACTTC

d_call: TRBD1
j_call: TRBJ1-2
clone_size: few
v_call: TRBV28
cdr3_aa: CASGTGTGVYGYTF
cdr3_nt: TGTGCCAGCGGTACCGGGACAGGAGTTTATGGCTACACCTTC

d_call: -
j_call: TRBJ2-1
clone_size: -
v_call: TRBV7-2
cdr3_aa: CASSLETTLYNEQFF
cdr3_nt: TGTGCCAGCAGCTTAGAGACAACGCTCTACAATGAGCAGTTCTTC

d_call: -
j_call: TRBJ2-3
clone_size: -
v_call: TRBV7-3
cdr3_aa: CASSSGIDTQYF
cdr3_nt: TGTGCCAGCAGCTCGGGGATAGATACGCAGTATTTT

d_call: TRBD1
j_call: TRBJ1-1
clone_size: -
v_call: TRBV5-1
cdr3_aa: CASSLDRGLTEAFF
cdr3_nt: TGCGCCAGCAGCCTGGACAGGGGGCTCACTGAAGCTTTCTTT

d_call: -
j_call: TRBJ2-7
clone_size: -
v_call: TRBV28
cdr3_aa: CASSKSQGHKRYEQYF
cdr3_nt: TGTGCCAGCAGCAAATCTCAGGGGCATAAGAGGTACGAGCAGTACTTC

d_call: TRBD2
j_call: TRBJ2-3
clone_size: -
v_call: TRBV4-1
cdr3_aa: CASSQVGLAGGLDTQYF
cdr3_nt: TGCGCCAGCAGCCAGGTGGGACTAGCGGGAGGGCTAGATACGCAGTATTTT

d_call: TRBD2
j_call: TRBJ2-1
clone_size: -
v_call: TRBV7-3
cdr3_aa: CASSLMSLAVGEQFF
cdr3_nt: TGTGCCAGCAGCTTAATGTCACTAGCGGTAGGTGAGCAGTTCTTC

d_call: TRBD1
j_call: TRBJ1-5
clone_size: -
v_call: TRBV15
cdr3_aa: CATSRTGFNQPQHF
cdr3_nt: TGTGCCACCAGCAGGACAGGGTTTAATCAGCCCCAGCATTTT

d_call: TRBD2
j_call: TRBJ2-1
clone_size: -
v_call: TRBV7-8
cdr3_aa: CASRLRGVPYNEQFF
cdr3_nt: TGTGCCAGCAGATTACGGGGGGTCCCCTACAATGAGCAGTTCTTC

d_call: -
j_call: TRBJ1-2
clone_size: few
v_call: TRBV5-1
cdr3_aa: CASSLEGSGYGYTF
cdr3_nt: TGCGCCAGCAGCTTGGAGGGCAGCGGCTATGGCTACACCTTC

d_call: TRBD2
j_call: TRBJ2-1
clone_size: -
v_call: TRBV15
cdr3_aa: CATSSGGGNGNEQFF
cdr3_nt: TGTGCCACCAGCAGCGGCGGGGGTAACGGAAATGAGCAGTTCTTC

d_call: TRBD1
j_call: TRBJ2-2
clone_size: -
v_call: TRBV5-4
cdr3_aa: CASSQGDRGFTGELFF
cdr3_nt: TGTGCCAGCAGCCAAGGGGACAGGGGTTTTACCGGGGAGCTGTTTTTT

d_call: -
j_call: TRBJ1-6
clone_size: -
v_call: TRBV6-5
cdr3_aa: CASSYSGGRPLHF
cdr3_nt: TGTGCCAGCAGTTACTCGGGGGGGAGACCCCTCCACTTT

d_call: -
j_call: TRBJ1-2
clone_size: once
v_call: TRBV5-4
cdr3_aa: CASSQQLRSTSNYGYTF
cdr3_nt: TGTGCCAGCAGCCAACAGCTCCGAAGCACCTCTAACTATGGCTACACCTTC

d_call: -
j_call: TRBJ1-4
clone_size: -
v_call: TRBV29-1
cdr3_aa: CSATGVYNEKLFF
cdr3_nt: TGCAGCGCAACCGGGGTATATAATGAAAAACTGTTTTTT

d_call: TRBD1
j_call: TRBJ1-2
clone_size: -
v_call: TRBV3-1/TRBV3-2
cdr3_aa: CASSQDLPQGEDGYTF
cdr3_nt: TGTGCCAGCAGCCAAGACCTGCCACAGGGGGAGGATGGCTACACCTTC

d_call: TRBD1
j_call: TRBJ1-1
clone_size: -
v_call: TRBV7-9
cdr3_aa: CASSSSRTGDEAFF
cdr3_nt: TGTGCCAGCAGCTCCTCGCGGACAGGGGATGAAGCTTTCTTT

d_call: TRBD1
j_call: TRBJ2-2
clone_size: -
v_call: TRBV28
cdr3_aa: CASSSRQGDFTGELFF
cdr3_nt: TGTGCCAGCAGTTCTAGACAGGGTGATTTCACCGGGGAGCTGTTTTTT